One sample yielded the 6 T cell receptor beta chains listed below, sequenced in a study of CD4 and CD8 cells across lung adenocarcinoma regions. TCRdb redid the calling of the PCR reads with MiXCR, one entry per CDR3 protein. The data show about 18,000 distinct CDR3 sequences, 50% seen once. The specimen sequenced was CD8+ T cells from the margin of a lung tumor. These TCRs come from a male donor with lung adenocarcinoma. The CD4 and CD8 labels of this study may be unreliable.

This clonotype occurred many times. The gene calls are TRBV12-3 or TRBV12-4 and TRBJ2-5, with a weak D call TRBD1 (6 bases). V lost 4 bases, J lost 5 bases, and 17 bases lay in between. This CDR3 is built from 15 residues. The CDR3 DNA reads as TGTGCCAGCAGTTGGGCCAGGGGTCTTTCGGAGACCCAGTACTTC. Its protein is CASSWARGLSETQYF.

The chain employs TRBV6-1 and TRBJ2-1; 8 positions match TRBD2. CDR1 is MNHNS and CDR2 is SASEGT in the germline V gene. CDR3 length equals 12 residues. V dropped 7 bases and J dropped 7; count of bases not matched to a gene: 3. CDR3 sequence (DNA): TGTGCCAGCACTCGGGAGGGGAATGAGCAGTTCTTC. As protein: CASTREGNEQFF.

This chain links TRBV7-6 with TRBJ2-3; 9 bases align to TRBD1. The J segment lost 2 bases and the V segment lost 1 base, leaving 7 bases of the junction unmatched. CDR3 length: 17 residues. Looked up from germline, CDR1 is SGHVS and CDR2 is FNYEAQ. The DNA of the CDR3 is TGTGCCAGCAGCTTAGGATCGGGGACAGGGATCACAGATACGCAGTATTTT. Amino acids: CASSLGSGTGITDTQYF. Complete variable domain (other parts from reference TRBV7-6 and TRBJ2-3): GAGVSQSPRYKVTKRGQDVALRCDPISGHVSLYWYRQALGQGPEFLTYFNYEAQQDKSGLPNDRFSAERPEGSISTLTIQRTEQRDSAMYRCASSLGSGTGITDTQYFGPGTRLTVL.

Only a few counts were recorded for this clonotype. The chain links TRBV7-2 to TRBJ2-1; either TRBD1 or TRBD2 may fit D (5 bases each). The end of the DNA aligns better with TRBJ2-5, so the J call may be wrong. This CDR3 is built from 13 residues. Germline CDR1 is SGHTA and CDR2 is FQGNSA. The CDR3 DNA reads as TGTGCCAGCAGCTTGAGGGACCGAGAGACCCAGTACTTC. Translating gives CASSLRDRETQYF.

This clonotype was seen just once. The CDR3 loop reads CASSHTRDRSYEQYF. Here the CDR3 DNA reads TGCGCCAGCAGCCACACCCGGGACAGATCCTACGAGCAGTACTTC. The J gene is TRBJ2-7, the V gene TRBV4-1; TRBD1 agrees at 7 bases. Germline loops: CDR1 MGHRA, CDR2 YSYEKL. V shed 3 bases, J shed 1 base, and the junction held 6 bases outside the gene matches. The CDR3 sequence is 15 residues long.

The table lists this clonotype with a few counts. J is TRBJ2-7 and V is TRBV12-3 or TRBV12-4, with 8 nucleotides matching TRBD2. The CDR3 extends over 16 amino acids. Trimming at V came to 4 bases and at J to 2 bases, leaving 10 bases not matched to a gene. Here the CDR3 DNA reads TGTGCCAGCAGTTGGGGGACGGGGGGGAGGGCCTACGAGCAGTACTTC. Its protein product is CASSWGTGGRAYEQYF.